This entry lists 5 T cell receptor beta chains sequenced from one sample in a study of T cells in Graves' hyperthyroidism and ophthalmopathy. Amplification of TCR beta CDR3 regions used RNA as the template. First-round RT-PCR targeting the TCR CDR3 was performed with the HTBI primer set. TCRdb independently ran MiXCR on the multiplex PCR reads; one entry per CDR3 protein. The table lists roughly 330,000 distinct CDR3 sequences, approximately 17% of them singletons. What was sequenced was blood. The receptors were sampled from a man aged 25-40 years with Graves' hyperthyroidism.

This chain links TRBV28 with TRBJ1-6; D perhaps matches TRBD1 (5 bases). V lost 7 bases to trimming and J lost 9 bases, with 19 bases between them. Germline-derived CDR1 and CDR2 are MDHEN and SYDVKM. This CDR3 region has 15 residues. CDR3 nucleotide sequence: TGTGCCAGCACCCCGGGGGGGGTAGGCCTTTCACCCCTCCACTTT. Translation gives CASTPGGVGLSPLHF.

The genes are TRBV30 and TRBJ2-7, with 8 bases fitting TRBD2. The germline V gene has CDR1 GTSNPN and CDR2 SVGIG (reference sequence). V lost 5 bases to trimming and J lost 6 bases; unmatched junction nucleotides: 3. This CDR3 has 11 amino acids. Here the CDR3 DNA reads TGTGCCTGGCAAGCGGGAGCCGAGCAGTACTTC. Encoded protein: CAWQAGAEQYF.

The CDR3 DNA reads as TGCAGCGCATGGGACAATGGCTACGAGCAGTTCTTC. Translated: CSAWDNGYEQFF. The chain has TRBV29-1 and TRBJ2-7; tentative D call: TRBD1 (6 bases). The DNA end is more similar to TRBJ2-1, so the J call may be wrong. The CDR3 consists of 12 residues. Germline V lookup: CDR1 SQVTM, CDR2 ANQGSEA.

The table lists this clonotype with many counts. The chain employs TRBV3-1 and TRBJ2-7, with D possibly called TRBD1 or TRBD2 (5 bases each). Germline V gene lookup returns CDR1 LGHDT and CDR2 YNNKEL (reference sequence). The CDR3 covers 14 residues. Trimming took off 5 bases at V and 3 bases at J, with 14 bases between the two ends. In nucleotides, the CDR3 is TGTGCCAGCAGCGTAGGGGACGGCCACTACGAGCAGTACTTC. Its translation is CASSVGDGHYEQYF.

For the CDR3, the DNA is TGTGCCAGCAGCTCGGGCATTGGAACAGGGGGCACTGAAGCTTTCTTT. Its translation is CASSSGIGTGGTEAFF. V and J are TRBV7-9 and TRBJ1-1; 8 nucleotides agree with TRBD1. The J segment lost 4 bases and the V segment lost 4 bases, leaving 11 bases of the junction unmatched. This CDR3 has 16 amino acids. Per germline, CDR1 SEHNR and CDR2 FQNEAQ (reference sequence).